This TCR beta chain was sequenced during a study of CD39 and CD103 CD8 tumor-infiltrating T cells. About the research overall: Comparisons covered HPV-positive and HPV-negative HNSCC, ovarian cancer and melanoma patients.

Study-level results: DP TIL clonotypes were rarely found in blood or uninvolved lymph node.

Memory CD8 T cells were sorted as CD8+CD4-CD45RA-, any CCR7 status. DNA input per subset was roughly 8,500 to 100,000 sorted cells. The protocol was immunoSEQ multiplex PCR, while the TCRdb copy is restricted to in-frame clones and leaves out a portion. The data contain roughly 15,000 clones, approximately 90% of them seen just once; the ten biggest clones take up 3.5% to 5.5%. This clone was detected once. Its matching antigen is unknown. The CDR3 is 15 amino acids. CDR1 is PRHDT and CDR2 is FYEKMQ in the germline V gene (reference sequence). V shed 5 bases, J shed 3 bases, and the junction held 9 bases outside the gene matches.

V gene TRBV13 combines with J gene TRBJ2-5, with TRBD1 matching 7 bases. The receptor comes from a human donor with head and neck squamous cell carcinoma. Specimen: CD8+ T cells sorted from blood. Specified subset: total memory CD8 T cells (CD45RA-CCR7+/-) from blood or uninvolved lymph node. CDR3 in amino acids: CASSRAGQGEETQYF. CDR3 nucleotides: TGTGCCAGCAGCCGGGCAGGGCAGGGGGAAGAGACCCAGTACTTC.